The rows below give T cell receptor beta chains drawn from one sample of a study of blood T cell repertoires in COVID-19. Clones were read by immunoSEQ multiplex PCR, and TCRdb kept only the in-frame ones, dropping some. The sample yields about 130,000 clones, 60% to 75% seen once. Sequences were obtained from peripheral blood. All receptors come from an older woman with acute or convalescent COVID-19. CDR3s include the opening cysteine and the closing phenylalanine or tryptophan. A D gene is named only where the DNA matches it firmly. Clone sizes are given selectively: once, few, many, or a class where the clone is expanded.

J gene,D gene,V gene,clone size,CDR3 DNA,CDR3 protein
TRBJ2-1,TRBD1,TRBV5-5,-,TGTGCCAGCAGCTGGACAGGGAATGAGCAGTTCTTC,CASSWTGNEQFF
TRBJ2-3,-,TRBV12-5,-,TGTGCTAGTGGTTGGAATACAGGCACAGATACGCAGTATTTT,CASGWNTGTDTQYF
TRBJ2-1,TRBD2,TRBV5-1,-,TGCGCCAGCAGCGGTAGCGGGGGGCTTTCTTACAATGAGCAGTTCTTC,CASSGSGGLSYNEQFF
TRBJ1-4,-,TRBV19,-,TGTGCCAGTAGTTACCGGGAAAAACTGTTTTTT,CASSYREKLFF
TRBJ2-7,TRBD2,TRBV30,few,TGTGCCTGGACTAGCGGGAGCCACGAGCAGTACTTC,CAWTSGSHEQYF
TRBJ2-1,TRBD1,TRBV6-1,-,TGTGCCAGCAGTGATTCGGACAGGTCCTTCTACAATGAGCAGTTCTTC,CASSDSDRSFYNEQFF
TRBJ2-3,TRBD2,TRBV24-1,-,TGTGCCACGCAAGGGCGGGAGAGCACAGATACGCAGTATTTT,CATQGRESTDTQYF
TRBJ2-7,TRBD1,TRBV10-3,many,TGTGCCATCAGTGCGGACAGGGGGCCCGCTCAGAGCGAGCAGTACTTC,CAISADRGPAQSEQYF
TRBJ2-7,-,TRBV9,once,TGTGCCAGCAGCGGTGACAGCCGAGCAACCTACGAGCAGTACTTC,CASSGDSRATYEQYF
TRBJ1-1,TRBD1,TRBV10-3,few,TGTGCCATCAGCCCCGGGACAGGGGTGGGACAAGCGGAAGCTTTCTTT,CAISPGTGVGQAEAFF
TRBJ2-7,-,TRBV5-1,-,TGCGCCAGCAGCTTGGGGACTCAATTCCCCTACGAGCAGTACTTC,CASSLGTQFPYEQYF
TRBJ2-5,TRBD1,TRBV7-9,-,TGTGCCAGCAGCCCTTATCCCAGACAGGGGGCGAGGGAGACCCAGTACTTC,CASSPYPRQGARETQYF
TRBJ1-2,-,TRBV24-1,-,TGTGCCACCAGTGCCATACAGGGAGGGGGCTACACCTTC,CATSAIQGGGYTF
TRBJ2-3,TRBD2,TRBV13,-,TGTGCCAGCACCTTCCGACTAGCGAGTTATACGCAGTATTTT,CASTFRLASYTQYF
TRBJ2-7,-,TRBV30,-,TGTGCCTGGAGTGTAACTAGGGATTACGAGCAGTACTTC,CAWSVTRDYEQYF
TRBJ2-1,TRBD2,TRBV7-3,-,TGTGCCAGCAGCTTAGGGCTAGCGGGAATTAATGAGCAGTTCTTC,CASSLGLAGINEQFF
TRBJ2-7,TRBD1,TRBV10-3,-,TGTGCCATCAGTGAGTCTGGACAGGGTCGCTACGAGCAGTACTTC,CAISESGQGRYEQYF
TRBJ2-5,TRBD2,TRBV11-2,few,TGTGCCAGCAGCTTGGGACTAGCGGGGGGGCCCCAGTACTTC,CASSLGLAGGPQYF
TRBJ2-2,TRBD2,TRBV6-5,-,TGTGCCAGCAGCCTCGGGAGGACCGGGGAGCTGTTTTTT,CASSLGRTGELFF
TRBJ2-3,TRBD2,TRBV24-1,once,TGTGCCACCAGTGATCCAACACTAGCGGGGGGCACAGATACGCAGTATTTT,CATSDPTLAGGTDTQYF
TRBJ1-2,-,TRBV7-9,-,TGTGCCAGCAGCTTAGGCGGGGGAGCGGAGGACTATGGCTACACCTTC,CASSLGGGAEDYGYTF
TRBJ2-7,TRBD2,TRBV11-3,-,TGTGCCAGCAGCCTTTCCGGGACTAGCGCCTACGAGCAGTACTTC,CASSLSGTSAYEQYF
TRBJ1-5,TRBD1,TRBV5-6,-,TGTGCCAGCAGCCTACAGGGGGCGGCGGGCAATCAGCCCCAGCATTTT,CASSLQGAAGNQPQHF
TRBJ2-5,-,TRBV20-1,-,TGCAGTGCTAGTCGGTCGCAGGACAGAGAGACCCAGTACTTC,CSASRSQDRETQYF
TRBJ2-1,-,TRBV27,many,TGTGCCAGCAGTTTAAGACAGATGCTATACAATGAGCAGTTCTTC,CASSLRQMLYNEQFF
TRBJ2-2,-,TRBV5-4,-,TGTGCCTCCACTAAAGCCACCGGGGAGCTGTTTTTT,CASTKATGELFF
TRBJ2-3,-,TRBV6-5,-,TGTGCCAGCAGCGGGGCCGCCGGGGGAGATACGCAGTATTTT,CASSGAAGGDTQYF
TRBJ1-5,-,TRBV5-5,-,TGTGCCAGCAGCCTGGACAGCTATAGCAATCAGCCCCAGCATTTT,CASSLDSYSNQPQHF
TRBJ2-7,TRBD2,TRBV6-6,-,TGTGCCAGCAGCCCGGGACTAACAATCTACGAGCAGTACTTC,CASSPGLTIYEQYF
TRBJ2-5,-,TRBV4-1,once,TGCGCCAGCAGCCATAACGACAACCAAGAGACCCAGTACTTC,CASSHNDNQETQYF
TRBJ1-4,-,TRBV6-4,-,TGTGCCAGCAGTGACGCGGGGGCAACTAATGAAAAACTGTTTTTT,CASSDAGATNEKLFF
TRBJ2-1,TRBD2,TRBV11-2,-,TGTGCCAGCAGTACTAGCGGGAGTACCTACAATGAGCAGTTCTTC,CASSTSGSTYNEQFF
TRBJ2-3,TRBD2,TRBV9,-,TGTGCCAGCAGCGCCGTGGGGGGGACCACAGATACGCAGTATTTT,CASSAVGGTTDTQYF
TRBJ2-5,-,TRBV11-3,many,TGTGCCAGCAGCTTACGGGTGGATGAGACCCAGTACTTC,CASSLRVDETQYF
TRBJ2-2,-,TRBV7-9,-,TGTGCCAGCAGCTTAGACCGGGGGGCCGTAGCCGGGGAGCTGTTTTTT,CASSLDRGAVAGELFF
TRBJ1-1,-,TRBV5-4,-,TGTGCCAGCAGCTTGGTGCAGGGCACTGAAGCTTTCTTT,CASSLVQGTEAFF
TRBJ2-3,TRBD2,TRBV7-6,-,TGTGCCAGCAGCTTAGGTAGCGGGGGACCCACAGATACGCAGTATTTT,CASSLGSGGPTDTQYF
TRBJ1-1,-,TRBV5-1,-,TGCGCCAGCAGCCAGGGTGGGCGAACCATGAACACTGAAGCTTTCTTT,CASSQGGRTMNTEAFF
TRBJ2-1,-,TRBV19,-,TGTGCCAGTAGTCCGGCAGGGGATGAGCAGTTCTTC,CASSPAGDEQFF
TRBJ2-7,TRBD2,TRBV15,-,TGTGCCACCAGCAGAGATGTTGGGCCGGGACTAGCGGGAGTTCAGTACGAGCAGTACTTC,CATSRDVGPGLAGVQYEQYF
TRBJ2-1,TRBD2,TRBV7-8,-,TGTGCCAGCAGCCCCCGGACTAGCGGGGGAACGGCTGAGCAGTTCTTC,CASSPRTSGGTAEQFF
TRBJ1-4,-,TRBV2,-,TGTGCCAGCAGTGCTAACACCCAGGGGGAAAAACTGTTTTTT,CASSANTQGEKLFF